The TCR beta chain described here comes from a study of cytomegalovirus exposure and HLA in healthy donors. This clone showed up just once. Its antigen is unknown. Germline and junction disagree at one end, which may indicate a read error. The PCR was carried out with 60 Vbeta primers and 13 Jbeta primers. Some clones are missing from TCRdb's copy, which holds only in-frame ones; the method was immunoSEQ multiplex PCR. This table holds 210,000 or so clones, over 75% found once. Overall study results and limits: Most TCR sequences were uncommon, yet certain public TCRs appeared in many donors.

The clonotype comes from a man between 18 and 35 years old in good health and CMV-seronegative. Sequenced sample: PBMCs.

The CDR3 coding sequence is TGTTCCAGCAGCTTTACAGGGGGCTCCTACGAGCAGTACTTC. Translating gives CSSSFTGGSYEQYF. The chain carries TRBV7-9 and TRBJ2-7, with 8 nucleotides matching TRBD1. CDR1 SEHNR and CDR2 FQNEAQ come from the germline V gene (reference sequence). The CDR3 has 14 residues. Full variable domain (outside the CDR3, taken from reference TRBV7-9 and TRBJ2-7): DTGVSQNPRHKITKRGQNVTFRCDPISEHNRLYWYRQTLGQGPEFLTYFQNEAQLEKSRLLSDRFSAERPKGSFSTLEIQRTEQGDSAMYLCSSSFTGGSYEQYFGPGTRLTVT.